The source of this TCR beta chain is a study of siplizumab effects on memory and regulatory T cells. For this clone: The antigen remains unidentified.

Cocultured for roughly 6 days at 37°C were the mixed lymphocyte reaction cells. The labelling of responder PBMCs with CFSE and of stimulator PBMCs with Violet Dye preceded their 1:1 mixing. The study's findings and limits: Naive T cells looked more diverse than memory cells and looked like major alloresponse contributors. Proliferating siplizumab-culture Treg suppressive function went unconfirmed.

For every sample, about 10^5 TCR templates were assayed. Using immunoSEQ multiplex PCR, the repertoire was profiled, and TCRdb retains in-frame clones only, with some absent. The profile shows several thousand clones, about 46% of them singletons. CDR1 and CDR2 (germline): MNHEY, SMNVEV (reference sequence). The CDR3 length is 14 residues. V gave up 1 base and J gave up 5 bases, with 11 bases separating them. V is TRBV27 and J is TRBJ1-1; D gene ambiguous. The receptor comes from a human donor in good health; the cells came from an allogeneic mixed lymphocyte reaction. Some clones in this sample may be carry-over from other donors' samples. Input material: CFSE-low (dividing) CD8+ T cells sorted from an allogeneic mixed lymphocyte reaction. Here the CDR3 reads CASSLYEGRTEAFF. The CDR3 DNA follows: TGTGCCAGCAGTTTATATGAGGGTCGGACTGAAGCTTTCTTT.